The 3 T cell receptor beta chains reported below all come from one sample, sequenced in a study of cytotoxic CD8 clonotypes in ibrutinib-treated CLL. Repertoires were generated with immunoSEQ multiplex PCR, while TCRdb's copy carries only in-frame clones and drops some. The table has around 130,000 clones, approximately 80% seen once; the top ten hold roughly 3.3%. Sequencing was performed on PBMCs, taken after 24 months of ibrutinib treatment. These receptor sequences come from a human donor with chronic lymphocytic leukemia.

CDR3 amino acids: CASKENRGTGELFF. The CDR3 region has the DNA TGTGCCAGCAAGGAGAATAGGGGGACCGGGGAGCTGTTTTTT. V gene TRBV27 combines with J gene TRBJ2-2; D perhaps matches TRBD1 (6 bases). The V end lost 7 bases, the J end lost 5 bases, and 14 bases lay between the germline ends. Looked up from germline, CDR1 is MNHEY and CDR2 is SMNVEV (reference sequence). The CDR3 spans 14 residues.

This chain connects TRBV7-6 to TRBJ2-2; D is undetermined. Germline V gene sequence: CDR1 SGHVS, CDR2 FNYEAQ. Between the trimmed V and J ends, which lost 1 base and 4 bases, there was a span of 4 bases. The length of the CDR3 is 13 residues. CDR3 bases: TGTGCCAGCAGCTTAGGCGGCACCGGGGAGCTGTTTTTT. Translating it yields CASSLGGTGELFF.

This clone was detected only once. The genes are TRBV14 and TRBJ1-1; a weak D match, TRBD1 (5 bases). CDR1 is SGHDN and CDR2 is FVKESK in the germline V gene. Trimming took 4 bases from V and 3 from J, leaving 12 bases between them. The CDR3 loop spans 14 amino acids. The DNA of the CDR3 is TGTGCCAGCAGCCTCCGGGACCGATACACTGAAGCTTTCTTT. Its protein product is CASSLRDRYTEAFF.